This T cell receptor beta chain was sequenced for a study of response to subunit inactivated influenza vaccine. Via MiXCR, TCRdb re-called the RT-PCR reads, giving one row per CDR3 protein. The table shows over 450,000 distinct CDR3 sequences, with 10% to 15% occurring only once. Overall study results and limits: It was suggested by the authors that few new T cells are recruited by each seasonal influenza vaccination.

The CDR3 loop spans 15 amino acids. Trimming cost V 5 bases and J 9 bases; bases outside gene matches: 7. Germline values: CDR1 SGHTA, CDR2 FQGNSA. In its sample, this clonotype was seen many times. Its target is not known. This chain links TRBV7-2 with TRBJ2-1, with 13 bases identical to TRBD2. This sample comprised PBMCs from blood, obtained about 6 weeks after vaccination. The sequence came from a man aged 45-60 years who received an inactivated influenza vaccine. CDR3 in amino acids: CASSRTSGSNGEQFF. CDR3 DNA: TGTGCCAGCAGCCGGACTAGCGGGAGTAATGGTGAGCAGTTCTTC. Based on the CDR3 plus reference TRBV7-2 and TRBJ2-1, the full variable domain is GAGVSQSPSNKVTEKGKDVELRCDPISGHTALYWYRQSLGQGLEFLIYFQGNSAPDKSGLPSDRFSAERTGGSVSTLTIQRTQQEDSAVYLCASSRTSGSNGEQFFGPGTRLTVL.